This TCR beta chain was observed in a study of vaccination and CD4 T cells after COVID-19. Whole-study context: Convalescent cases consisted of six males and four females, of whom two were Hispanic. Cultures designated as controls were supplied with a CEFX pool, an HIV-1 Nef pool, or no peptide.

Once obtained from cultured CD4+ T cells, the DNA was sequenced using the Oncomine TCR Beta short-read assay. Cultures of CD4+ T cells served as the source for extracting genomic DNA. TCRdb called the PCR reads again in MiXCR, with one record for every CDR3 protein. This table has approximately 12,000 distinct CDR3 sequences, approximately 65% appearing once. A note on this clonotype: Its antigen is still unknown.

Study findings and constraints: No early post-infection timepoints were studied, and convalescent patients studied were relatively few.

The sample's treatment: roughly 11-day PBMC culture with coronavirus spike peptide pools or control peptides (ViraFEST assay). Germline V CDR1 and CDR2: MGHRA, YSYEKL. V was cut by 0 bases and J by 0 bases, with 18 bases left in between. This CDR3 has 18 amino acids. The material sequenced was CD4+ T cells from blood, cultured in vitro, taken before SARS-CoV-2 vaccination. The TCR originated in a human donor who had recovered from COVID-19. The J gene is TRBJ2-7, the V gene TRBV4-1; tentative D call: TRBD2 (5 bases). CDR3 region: CASSQDFPGKHSSYEQYF. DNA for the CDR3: TGCGCCAGCAGCCAAGATTTCCCGGGGAAGCACAGCTCCTACGAGCAGTACTTC.